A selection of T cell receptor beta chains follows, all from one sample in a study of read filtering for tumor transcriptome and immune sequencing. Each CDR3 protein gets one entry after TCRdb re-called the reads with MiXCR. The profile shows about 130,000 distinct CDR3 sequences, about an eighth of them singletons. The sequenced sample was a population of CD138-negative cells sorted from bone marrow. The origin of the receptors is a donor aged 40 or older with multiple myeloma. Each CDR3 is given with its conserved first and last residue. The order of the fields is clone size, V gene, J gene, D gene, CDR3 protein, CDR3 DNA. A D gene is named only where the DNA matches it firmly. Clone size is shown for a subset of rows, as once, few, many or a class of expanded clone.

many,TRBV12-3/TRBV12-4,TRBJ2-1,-,CASSLLDEQFF,TGTGCCAGCAGTTTGCTCGATGAGCAGTTCTTC
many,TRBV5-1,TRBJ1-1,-,CASSLYPSSEAFF,TGCGCCAGCAGCTTGTACCCAAGTAGTGAAGCTTTCTTT
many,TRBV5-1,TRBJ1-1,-,CASSLAPGPEAFF,TGCGCCAGCAGCTTGGCCCCAGGGCCTGAAGCTTTCTTT
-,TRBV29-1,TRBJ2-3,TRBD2,CSVTTSGEDTQYF,TGCAGCGTTACGACTAGCGGAGAAGATACGCAGTATTTT
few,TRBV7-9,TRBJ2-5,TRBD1,CASGPGTGGETQYF,TGTGCCAGCGGCCCCGGGACAGGGGGGGAGACCCAGTACTTC
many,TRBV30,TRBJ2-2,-,CAWRPVANTGELFF,TGTGCCTGGAGGCCCGTTGCGAACACCGGGGAGCTGTTTTTT
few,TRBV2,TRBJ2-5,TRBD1,CASVSGTEETQYF,TGTGCCAGCGTGTCCGGGACAGAAGAGACCCAGTACTTC
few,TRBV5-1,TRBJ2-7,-,CASSLEGRSEQYF,TGCGCCAGCAGCTTGGAGGGACGGAGCGAGCAGTACTTC
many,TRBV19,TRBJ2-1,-,CASSIDERAYNEQFF,TGTGCCAGTAGTATAGATGAGCGGGCCTACAATGAGCAGTTCTTC
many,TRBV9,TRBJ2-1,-,CASSVGPGHSYNEQFF,TGTGCCAGCAGCGTAGGCCCCGGACACTCCTACAATGAGCAGTTCTTC
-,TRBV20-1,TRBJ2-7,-,CSATPRVSYEQYF,TGCAGTGCGACCCCACGGGTCTCCTACGAGCAGTACTTC
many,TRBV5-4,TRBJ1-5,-,CASSLGLNQPQHF,TGTGCCAGCAGCTTGGGCCTCAATCAGCCCCAGCATTTT
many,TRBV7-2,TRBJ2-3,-,CASSLGRRYGTDTQYF,TGTGCCAGCAGCTTAGGTCGCAGGTACGGCACAGATACGCAGTATTTT
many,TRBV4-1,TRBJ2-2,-,CASSQEGHTRTGELFF,TGCGCCAGCAGCCAAGAGGGACACACAAGGACCGGGGAGCTGTTTTTT
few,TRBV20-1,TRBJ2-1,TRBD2,CSAKRGGVNEQFF,TGCAGTGCTAAGCGGGGGGGAGTAAATGAGCAGTTCTTC
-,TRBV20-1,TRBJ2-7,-,CSAREGGREQYF,TGCAGTGCTAGAGAGGGAGGTCGCGAGCAGTACTTC
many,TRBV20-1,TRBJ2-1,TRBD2,CSARDLASGGAYNEQFF,TGCAGTGCTAGAGATCTGGCTAGCGGGGGGGCGTACAATGAGCAGTTCTTC
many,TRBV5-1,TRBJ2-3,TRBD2,CASSPQRGGTDTQYF,TGCGCCAGCAGTCCGCAGCGGGGGGGCACAGATACGCAGTATTTT